This T cell receptor beta chain was captured in a study of blood T cell repertoires in COVID-19. At the level of the study: The study drew acute and convalescent COVID-19 samples from the United States, Italy and Spain. PBMCs, B-cell-depleted T cells, or T cells provided the cDNA or gDNA that made up the material.

In the original workflow: Using reference gene primer amplification, nucleated cell counts were estimated. The protocol was immunoSEQ multiplex PCR, while the TCRdb copy is restricted to in-frame clones and leaves out a portion. V and J calls and clone size come straight from that table; D and trimming were deduced from the DNA. In the table there are approximately 250,000 clones, about 86% of which are singletons. The junction had 7 bases not matched to a gene; V was cut back by 6 bases and J by 9 bases. Per the germline V gene, CDR1 is LGHDT and CDR2 is YNNKEL (reference sequence). The length of the CDR3 is 15 residues. This clone occurred a few times.

This sequence was found in a young man with active or convalescent COVID-19. The V call is TRBV3-1 (or the pseudogene TRBV3-2), the J call TRBJ2-1, with 14 bases identical to TRBD2. The sample consisted of peripheral blood. The CDR3 is CASRKTSGGAGEQFF. As DNA, the CDR3 is TGTGCCAGCAGAAAGACTAGCGGGGGGGCCGGTGAGCAGTTCTTC.